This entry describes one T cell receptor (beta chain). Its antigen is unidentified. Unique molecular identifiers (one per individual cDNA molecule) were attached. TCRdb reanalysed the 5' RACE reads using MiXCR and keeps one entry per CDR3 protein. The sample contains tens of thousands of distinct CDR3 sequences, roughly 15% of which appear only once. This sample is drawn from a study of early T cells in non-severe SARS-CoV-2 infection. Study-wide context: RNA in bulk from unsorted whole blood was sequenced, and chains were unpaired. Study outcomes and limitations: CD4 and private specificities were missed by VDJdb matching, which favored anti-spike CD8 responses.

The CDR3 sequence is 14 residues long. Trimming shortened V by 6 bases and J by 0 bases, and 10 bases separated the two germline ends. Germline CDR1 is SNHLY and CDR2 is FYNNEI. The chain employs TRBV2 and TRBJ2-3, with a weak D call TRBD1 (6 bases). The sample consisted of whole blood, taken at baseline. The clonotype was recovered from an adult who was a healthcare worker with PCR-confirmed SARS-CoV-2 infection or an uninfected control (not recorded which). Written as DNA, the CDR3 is TGTGCCAGCAGCCAGGGGCATAGCACAGATACGCAGTATTTT. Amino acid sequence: CASSQGHSTDTQYF.